Listed below are T cell receptor beta chains from one sample, sequenced in a study of T-cell reconstitution after alpha-beta-depleted transplantation in children. TCRdb itself ran the PCR reads through MiXCR, one entry per CDR3 protein. Here the sample spans almost 500,000 distinct CDR3 sequences, roughly a tenth being singletons. The specimen was PBMCs, collected before TCRalphabeta/CD19-depleted stem cell transplant. These receptors came from a child aged 2-15 years with inherited bone marrow failure, due to receive a stem cell transplant. CDR3s include the opening cysteine and the closing phenylalanine or tryptophan. Fields, in order: V gene, clone size, J gene, CDR3 length, D gene, CDR3 DNA, CDR3 protein. D genes are given only for firm matches. A clone size is listed for some rows: how often the clone was seen (once, few, many), or a class if it is expanded.

TRBV20-1,many,TRBJ2-1,12,-,TGCAGTGAGTCCCGGAATCGAAATGAGCAGTTCTTC,CSESRNRNEQFF
TRBV4-1,-,TRBJ2-1,21,TRBD2,TGCGCCAGCAGCCAAGAACCTAGCGGGAGGGCCCAGTGGGGCTCCTACAATGAGCAGTTCTTC,CASSQEPSGRAQWGSYNEQFF
TRBV27,many,TRBJ2-7,12,-,TGTGCCAGCAGTTTTATGGGGTACGAGCAGTACTTC,CASSFMGYEQYF
TRBV4-3,many,TRBJ2-7,17,-,TGCGCCAGCAGCCAAGAATTCTTCCGTGAAAGCTCCTACGAGCAGTACTTC,CASSQEFFRESSYEQYF
TRBV19,-,TRBJ1-1,16,-,TGTGCCAGTAGTATCTCTCTTTGGGGGAAGGGCACTGAAGCTTTCTTT,CASSISLWGKGTEAFF
TRBV6-5,many,TRBJ2-7,13,TRBD2,TGTGCCAGCAGTTCCCCGACTAGCGTAGAGCAGTACTTC,CASSSPTSVEQYF
TRBV3-1,many,TRBJ2-7,12,-,TGTGCCAGCAGCCAATGGGCCGACGAGCAGTACTTC,CASSQWADEQYF
TRBV7-9,many,TRBJ2-4,16,-,TGTGCCAGCAGCCCAATCAACCAACAGAGTCAAAACATTCAGTACTTC,CASSPINQQSQNIQYF
TRBV4-3,few,TRBJ2-7,15,-,TGCGCCAGCAGCCAACTTAGTCCTGGCCCCTACGAGCAGTACTTC,CASSQLSPGPYEQYF
TRBV20-1,few,TRBJ2-1,16,-,TGCAGTGCTAGGGACCGGACTCCCCGGGGCTACAATGAGCAGTTCTTC,CSARDRTPRGYNEQFF
TRBV5-6,many,TRBJ2-7,13,-,TGTGCCAGCAGCTTGACGCCAGACTACGAGCAGTACTTC,CASSLTPDYEQYF
TRBV9,many,TRBJ2-5,16,-,TGTGCCAGCAGCGTCGACGGACTACCCGTTCAAGAGACCCAGTACTTC,CASSVDGLPVQETQYF
TRBV27,-,TRBJ2-7,14,TRBD1,TGTGCCAGCAGTTCTCACGGGACAGGGCGGGTGCAGTACTTC,CASSSHGTGRVQYF
TRBV27,few,TRBJ2-2,16,-,TGTGCCAGCAGTCCCCTATCCGGCCTTGGGACCGGGGAGCTGTTTTTT,CASSPLSGLGTGELFF
TRBV7-9,many,TRBJ2-7,17,TRBD1,TGTGCCAGCAGCTTAGTCGCAAGACAGGGGTACTCCTACGAGCAGTACTTC,CASSLVARQGYSYEQYF
TRBV5-5,many,TRBJ1-5,14,-,TGTGCCAGCAGCTTGGCGGCCGGGGGGCAGCCCCAGCATTTT,CASSLAAGGQPQHF
TRBV29-1,many,TRBJ1-2,13,-,TGCAGCGTTGGGAGGGTTGACTCATATGGCTACACCTTC,CSVGRVDSYGYTF